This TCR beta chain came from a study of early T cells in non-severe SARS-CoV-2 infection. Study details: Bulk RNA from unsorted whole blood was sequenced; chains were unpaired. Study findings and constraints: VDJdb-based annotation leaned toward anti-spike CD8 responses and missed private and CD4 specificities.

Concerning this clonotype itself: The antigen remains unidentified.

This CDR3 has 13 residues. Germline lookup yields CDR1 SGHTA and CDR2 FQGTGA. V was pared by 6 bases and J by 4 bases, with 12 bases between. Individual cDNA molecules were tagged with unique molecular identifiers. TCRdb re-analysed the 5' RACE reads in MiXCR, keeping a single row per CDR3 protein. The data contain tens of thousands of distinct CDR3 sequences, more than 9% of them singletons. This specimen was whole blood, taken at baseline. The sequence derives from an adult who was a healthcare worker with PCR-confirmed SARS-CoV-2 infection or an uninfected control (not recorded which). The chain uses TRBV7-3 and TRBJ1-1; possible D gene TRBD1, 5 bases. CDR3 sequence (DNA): TGTGCCAGCAGAGCAGAGGGGCTCACTGAAGCTTTCTTT. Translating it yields CASRAEGLTEAFF.